What follows are 12 T cell receptor beta chains derived from one specimen sequenced in a study of control samples from healthy donors and cancer patients. Method: immunoSEQ multiplex PCR; TCRdb's copy keeps in-frame clones and lacks some. The top ten hold 13% of the sample, which has about 250,000 clones, more than 65% seen once. The sample consisted of PBMCs. Receptors originate from a woman aged 55-75 years with lung cancer.

This clone has only one observation. This chain joins TRBV5-1 and TRBJ1-3; D ambiguous. Germline values: CDR1 SGHRS, CDR2 YFSETQ. CDR3 length equals 13 residues. Trimming removed 4 bases from V and 0 bases from J, with 5 bases in between. The CDR3 nucleotides read TGCGCCAGCAGCGTCCCCTCTGGAAACACCATATATTTT. This gives the protein CASSVPSGNTIYF.

This clone has just a few counts. V is TRBV5-1 and J is TRBJ2-3, with 8 bases lining up with TRBD2. This CDR3 region has 13 residues. Germline CDR1 and CDR2: SGHRS and YFSETQ. After removal of 6 bases from V and 1 base from J, the junction contained 1 base not matched to a gene. As DNA, the CDR3 is TGCGCCAGCAACGGGGGGGGCACAGATACGCAGTATTTT. This sequence encodes CASNGGGTDTQYF.

The chain uses TRBV9 and TRBJ1-6; possibly TRBD1 for D (5 bases). V gave up 0 bases and J gave up 8 bases, with 12 bases separating them. CDR1 is SGDLS, CDR2 YYNGEE, per germline. The CDR3 length is 15 residues. The CDR3 reads CASSVGGKQDSPLHF. The CDR3 DNA is TGTGCCAGCAGCGTAGGGGGTAAACAGGATTCACCCCTCCACTTT.

The chain is built from TRBV5-3 and TRBJ1-6; perhaps TRBD1 as D (5 bases). TRBV5-3 is an ORF, with its function uncertain. V was pared by 5 bases and J by 6 bases, with 18 bases between. The CDR3 runs 16 residues. CDR3 sequence: CARRGGPFRSNSPLHF. CDR3 DNA sequence: TGTGCCAGAAGGGGGGGTCCGTTTAGGTCTAATTCACCCCTCCACTTT.

This clone was picked up one time. CDR3 DNA: TGTGCCAGTCTAGGCACCGATCAGCCCCAGCATTTT. It yields the protein CASLGTDQPQHF. The chain combines TRBV19 with TRBJ1-5; D not certain. Trimming removed 8 bases at V and 5 bases at J, with 10 bases between. There are 12 residues in the CDR3. Germline CDR1 is LNHDA and CDR2 is SQIVND (reference sequence). Combining the CDR3 with reference TRBV19 and TRBJ1-5 gives the whole variable domain DGGITQSPKYLFRKEGQNVTLSCEQNLNHDAMYWYRQDPGQGLRLIYYSQIVNDFQKGDIAEGYSVSREKKESFPLTVTSAQKNPTAFYLCASLGTDQPQHFGDGTRLSIL.

V and J are TRBV11-2 and TRBJ1-3; TRBD1 agrees at 8 bases. This CDR3 spans 15 amino acids. V lost 1 base, J lost 6 bases, and 5 bases stayed unmatched. Per the germline V gene, CDR1 is SGHAT and CDR2 is FQNNGV. CDR3 sequence: CASSLVGQASNTIYF. The CDR3 nucleotides are TGTGCCAGCAGCTTAGTGGGACAGGCCTCAAACACCATATATTTT.

J is TRBJ2-1 and V is TRBV5-4; possibly TRBD1 for D (5 bases). V was cut by 1 base and J by 9 bases, with 14 bases left in between. The CDR3 sequence is 14 residues long. Germline V CDR1 and CDR2: SGHNT, YYREEE (reference sequence). CDR3 in DNA: TGTGCCAGCAGCTTGCTCTCGGTGCAGGGTGAGCAGTTCTTC. Translation gives CASSLLSVQGEQFF.

This clone occurred once. Here the CDR3 reads CASSLGTSGETQYF. CDR3 coding DNA: TGCGCCAGCAGCTTGGGGACTAGCGGGGAGACCCAGTACTTC. The V call is TRBV5-1, the J call TRBJ2-5; 11 bases align to TRBD2. This CDR3 contains 14 residues. The germline CDR1 and CDR2 sequences are SGHRS and YFSETQ. V shed 0 bases, J shed 5 bases, and the junction held 0 bases outside the gene matches. The full variable domain, completed using reference TRBV5-1 and TRBJ2-5, is KAGVTQTPRYLIKTRGQQVTLSCSPISGHRSVSWYQQTPGQGLQFLFEYFSETQRNKGNFPGRFSGRQFSNSRSEMNVSTLELGDSALYLCASSLGTSGETQYFGPGTRLLVL.

The chain combines TRBV6-2 or TRBV6-3 with TRBJ2-4; 11 nucleotides agree with TRBD2. This CDR3 comprises 16 residues. From germline, CDR1 is MNHEY and CDR2 SVGEGT. V was clipped by 0 bases and J by 6 bases; unmatched bases: 4. CDR3 nucleotide sequence: TGTGCCAGCAGTTACTCACTAGCGGGAGACCGAAACATTCAGTACTTC. Translated, it gives CASSYSLAGDRNIQYF.

This rearrangement joins TRBV6-2 or TRBV6-3 to TRBJ1-2; D is ambiguous. V lost 6 bases, J lost 8 bases, and 22 bases lay in between. Germline CDR1 and CDR2: MNHEY and SVGEGT. This CDR3 is built from 15 residues. CDR3 sequence: CASSPRKGLAIGYTF. The CDR3 DNA reads TGTGCCAGCAGCCCACGAAAGGGCCTAGCTATCGGCTACACCTTC.

This clone has only a few counts. The chain employs TRBV27 and TRBJ1-2; D remains ambiguous. V lost 7 bases, J lost 7 bases, and 25 bases lay in between. Germline assignment: CDR1 MNHEY and CDR2 SMNVEV (reference sequence). The CDR3 covers 16 residues. This chain's CDR3 is CASTKSYSNLVPGYTF. The CDR3 nucleotides are TGTGCCAGCACCAAATCCTACAGTAATTTGGTACCTGGCTACACCTTC.

This chain links TRBV3-1 (or the pseudogene TRBV3-2) with TRBJ2-3, with unresolved D. Germline CDR1 LGHDT, CDR2 YNNKEL (reference sequence). Trimming took off 0 bases at V and 3 bases at J, with 7 bases between the two ends. This CDR3 is 14 amino acids long. The CDR3 sequence is CASSQDSTTDTQYF. As DNA, the CDR3 is TGTGCCAGCAGCCAAGATTCCACTACAGATACGCAGTATTTT.